This T cell receptor (beta chain) is from a study of shared clonotypes between healthy human individuals. Whole-study context: Contributing individuals were a couple of females and a few males aged 18 to 49. Researchers assigned three CD4 naive, three CD4 memory, two CD8 naive and one CD8 memory plate to each donor.

Every subset had its genomic DNA shared out evenly among several immunoSEQ plates. Clones were read by immunoSEQ multiplex PCR, and TCRdb kept only the in-frame ones, dropping some. Among 1.5 million to 2.5 million clones, about 95% were seen once, and the ten largest hold 1% to 1.5%. CD45RO-negative cells were positively selected for CCR7, leaving out terminally differentiated effector memory CD45RA+ cells. HIV-negative, healthy adults without recent acute infections or vaccinations were the donors. The receptor comes from a man between 18 and 35 years old in good health. The sample was naive CD8+ T cells sorted from blood.

DNA for the CDR3: TGTGCCTGGGGGACTAGCCGTGAGCAGTTCTTC. Translating it yields CAWGTSREQFF. The chain links TRBV30 to TRBJ2-1, with 9 bases matching TRBD2. Germline trimming cut 5 bases from V and 9 bases from J; bases unmatched to any gene: 2. This CDR3 has 11 amino acids. Germline CDR1 GTSNPN, CDR2 SVGIG (reference sequence).